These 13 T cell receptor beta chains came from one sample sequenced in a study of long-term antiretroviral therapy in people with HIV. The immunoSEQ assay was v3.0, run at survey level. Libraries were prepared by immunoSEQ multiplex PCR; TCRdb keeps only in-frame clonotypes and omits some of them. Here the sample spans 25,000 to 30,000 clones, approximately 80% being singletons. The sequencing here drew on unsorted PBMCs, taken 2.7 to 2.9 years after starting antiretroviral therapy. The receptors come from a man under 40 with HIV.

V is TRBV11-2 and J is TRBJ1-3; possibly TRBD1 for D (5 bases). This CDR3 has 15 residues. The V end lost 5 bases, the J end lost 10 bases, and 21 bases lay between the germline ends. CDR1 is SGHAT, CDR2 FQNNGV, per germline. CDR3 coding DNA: TGTGCCAGCAGCATAAGCAGGGACCTCGGCGCGACCATATATTTT. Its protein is CASSISRDLGATIYF.

CDR3 loop: CATNRLAGGNEQFF. The DNA of the CDR3 is TGTGCCACCAACCGGCTAGCGGGGGGGAATGAGCAGTTCTTC. The rearrangement joins TRBV19 to TRBJ2-1; 12 bases are shared with TRBD2. CDR1 and CDR2 from the germline V gene are LNHDA and SQIVND (reference sequence). CDR3 length equals 14 residues. The J segment lost 7 bases and the V segment lost 10 bases, leaving 8 bases of the junction unmatched.

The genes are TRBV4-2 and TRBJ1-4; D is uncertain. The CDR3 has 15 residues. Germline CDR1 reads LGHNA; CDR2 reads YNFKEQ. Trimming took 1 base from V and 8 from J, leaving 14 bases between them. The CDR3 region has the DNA TGTGCCAGCAGCCAAGGGGGAGGAGATCGAGAAAAACTGTTTTTT. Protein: CASSQGGGDREKLFF.

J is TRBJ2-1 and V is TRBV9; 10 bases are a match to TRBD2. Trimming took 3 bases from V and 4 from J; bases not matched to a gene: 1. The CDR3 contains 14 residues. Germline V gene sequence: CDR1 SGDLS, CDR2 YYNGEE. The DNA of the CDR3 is TGTGCCAGCAGCGGGACTAGCGGTTACAATGAGCAGTTCTTC. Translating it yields CASSGTSGYNEQFF.

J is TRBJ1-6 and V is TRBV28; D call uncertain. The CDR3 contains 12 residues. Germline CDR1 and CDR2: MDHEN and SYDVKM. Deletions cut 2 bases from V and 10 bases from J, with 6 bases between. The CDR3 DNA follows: TGTGCCAGCAGTTTAGGGCGGTCACCCCTCCACTTT. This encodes CASSLGRSPLHF.

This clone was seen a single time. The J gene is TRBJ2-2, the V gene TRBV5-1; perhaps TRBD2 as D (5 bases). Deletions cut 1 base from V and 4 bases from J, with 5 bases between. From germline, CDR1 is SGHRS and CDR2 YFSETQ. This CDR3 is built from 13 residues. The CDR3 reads CASSLLATGELFF. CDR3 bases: TGCGCCAGCAGCTTGCTAGCCACCGGGGAGCTGTTTTTT.

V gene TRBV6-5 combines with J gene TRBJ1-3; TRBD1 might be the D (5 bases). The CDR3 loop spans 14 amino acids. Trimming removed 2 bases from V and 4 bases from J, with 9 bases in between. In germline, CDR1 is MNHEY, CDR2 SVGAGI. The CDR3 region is CASSYGGFGNTIYF. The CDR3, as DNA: TGTGCCAGCAGTTACGGGGGGTTCGGAAACACCATATATTTT.

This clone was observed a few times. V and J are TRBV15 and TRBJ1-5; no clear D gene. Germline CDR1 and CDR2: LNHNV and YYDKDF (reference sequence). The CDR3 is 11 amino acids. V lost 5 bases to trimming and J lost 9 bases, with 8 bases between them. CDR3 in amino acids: CATSSSGPQHF. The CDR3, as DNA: TGTGCCACCAGCTCGTCAGGGCCCCAGCATTTT.

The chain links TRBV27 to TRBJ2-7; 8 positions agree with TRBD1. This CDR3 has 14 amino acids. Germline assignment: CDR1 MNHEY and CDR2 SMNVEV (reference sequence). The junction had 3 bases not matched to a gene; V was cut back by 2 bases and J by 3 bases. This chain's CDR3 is CASSLGQGFYEQYF. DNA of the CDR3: TGTGCCAGCAGTTTAGGACAGGGATTCTACGAGCAGTACTTC.

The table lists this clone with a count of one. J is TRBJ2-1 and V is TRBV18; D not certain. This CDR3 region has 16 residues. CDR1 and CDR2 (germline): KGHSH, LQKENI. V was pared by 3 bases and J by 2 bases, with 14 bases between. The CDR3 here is CASSPSIATPYNEQFF. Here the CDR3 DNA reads TGTGCCAGCTCACCCTCCATAGCCACGCCCTACAATGAGCAGTTCTTC.

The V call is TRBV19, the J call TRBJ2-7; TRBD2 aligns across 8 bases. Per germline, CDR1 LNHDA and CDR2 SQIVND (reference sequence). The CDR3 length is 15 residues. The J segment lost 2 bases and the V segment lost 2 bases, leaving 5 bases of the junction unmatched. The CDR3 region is CASSISSGSTYEQYF. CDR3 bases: TGTGCCAGTAGTATATCCAGCGGGAGTACCTACGAGCAGTACTTC.

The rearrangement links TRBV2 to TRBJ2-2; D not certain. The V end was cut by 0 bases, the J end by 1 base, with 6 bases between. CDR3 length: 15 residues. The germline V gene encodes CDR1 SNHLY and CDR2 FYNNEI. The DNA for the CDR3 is TGTGCCAGCAGTGAAGCCCTTCTGAACACCGGGGAGCTGTTTTTT. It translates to CASSEALLNTGELFF.

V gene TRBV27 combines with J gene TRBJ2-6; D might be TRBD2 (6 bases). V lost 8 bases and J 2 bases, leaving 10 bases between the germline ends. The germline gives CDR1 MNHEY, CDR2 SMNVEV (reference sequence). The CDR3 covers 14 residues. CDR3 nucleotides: TGTGCCAGCGCCTGGAGGGCTGGGGCCAACGTCCTGACTTTC. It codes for CASAWRAGANVLTF.